The 23 T cell receptor beta chains listed next were all sequenced from one sample in a study of cytomegalovirus exposure and HLA in healthy donors. 60 Vbeta and 13 Jbeta primers were used in PCR. Measured with immunoSEQ multiplex PCR; TCRdb has only the in-frame clones, and not every one. This table holds about 140,000 clones, roughly 80% found once. The specimen sequenced was PBMCs. All receptors come from a woman aged 50 to 60 in good health and CMV-seropositive.

The CDR3 bases are TGTGCCAGCAGGGAACAGGGGAACACCGGGGAGCTGTTTTTT. Residues: CASREQGNTGELFF. The chain couples TRBV28 to TRBJ2-2; TRBD1 is a possible D gene (6 bases). V lost 6 bases and J lost 1, with 9 bases in between. CDR3 length: 14 amino acids. The germline gives CDR1 MDHEN, CDR2 SYDVKM.

This chain joins TRBV7-9 and TRBJ1-1; D possibly corresponds to TRBD1 (6 bases). Germline V lookup: CDR1 SEHNR, CDR2 FQNEAQ (reference sequence). This CDR3 comprises 15 residues. Trimming left V 5 bases short and J 2 bases short, with 15 bases between. Here the CDR3 DNA reads TGTGCCAGCAGCGCCCGATCGACAGGAAACACTGAAGCTTTCTTT. Translated, it gives CASSARSTGNTEAFF.

As concerns this clone: This same CDR3 is encoded by further DNA sequences in the sample. This chain joins TRBV6-5 and TRBJ1-2; TRBD1 is a possible D gene (6 bases). This CDR3 is built from 14 residues. Trimming left V 5 bases short and J 6 bases short, with 16 bases between. Per the germline V gene, CDR1 is MNHEY and CDR2 is SVGAGI. CDR3 protein: CASSRGIEWDGYTF. As DNA, the CDR3 is TGTGCCAGCAGTAGGGGGATAGAGTGGGATGGCTACACCTTC.

This chain links TRBV7-9 with TRBJ1-6; 8 bases agree with TRBD1. After removal of 5 bases from V and 10 bases from J, the junction contained 7 bases not matched to a gene. Germline loops: CDR1 SEHNR, CDR2 FQNEAQ (reference sequence). This CDR3 has 14 amino acids. The CDR3 region has the DNA TGTGCCAGCAGCCTGACAGGGGCTGACTCACCCCTCCACTTT. It is translated as CASSLTGADSPLHF.

This clone was recorded a few times. The chain is built from TRBV29-1 and TRBJ1-1; TRBD1 might be the D (6 bases). Germline CDR1 and CDR2: SQVTM and ANQGSEA. Trimming shortened V by 7 bases and J by 4 bases, and 16 bases separated the two germline ends. The length of the CDR3 is 13 residues. The CDR3 sequence: CSDIQGRGTEAFF. The DNA of the CDR3 is TGCAGCGATATACAGGGAAGAGGCACTGAAGCTTTCTTT. The full variable domain, rest sourced from reference TRBV29-1 and TRBJ1-1, is SAVISQKPSRDICQRGTSLTIQCQVDSQVTMMFWYRQQPGQSLTLIATANQGSEATYESGFVIDKFPISRPNLTFSTLTVSNMSPEDSSIYLCSDIQGRGTEAFFGQGTRLTVV.

V gene TRBV2 combines with J gene TRBJ2-1; 7 nucleotides agree with TRBD1. The V segment lost 7 bases and the J segment 5 bases; nucleotides outside the gene matches: 14. The germline V gene encodes CDR1 SNHLY and CDR2 FYNNEI. CDR3 length: 16 residues. The CDR3 nucleotides are TGTGCCAGCACCTCTCTACAGGGGCTAGGGAACAATGAGCAGTTCTTC. Its protein product is CASTSLQGLGNNEQFF.

This clone was found once. For the CDR3, the DNA is TGCGCCAGCAGCTTGGACCCCGCGGGGGGGGCATCGCCCTACAATGAGCAGTTCTTC. This gives the protein CASSLDPAGGASPYNEQFF. The rearrangement uses TRBV5-1 and TRBJ2-1; 9 nucleotides align to TRBD2. The germline V gene encodes CDR1 SGHRS and CDR2 YFSETQ. CDR3 length: 19 amino acids. The trim removed 0 bases at V and 2 bases at J, leaving 12 bases unmatched.

The chain recombines TRBV7-9 with TRBJ1-5; 8 bases are shared with TRBD1. Germline trimming cut 5 bases from V and 0 bases from J; bases unmatched to any gene: 3. The CDR3 length is 15 residues. CDR1 SEHNR and CDR2 FQNEAQ come from the germline V gene (reference sequence). CDR3 sequence: CASSPGQDSNQPQHF. The CDR3 nucleotides read TGTGCCAGCAGCCCGGGACAGGATAGCAATCAGCCCCAGCATTTT.

The gene calls are TRBV7-2 and TRBJ1-2; D ambiguous. The CDR3 runs to 13 residues. Trimming pared 0 bases from V and 4 bases from J, leaving 6 bases between. The V gene's germline CDR1 is SGHTA and CDR2 FQGNSA. CDR3 sequence reads: CASSLASSYGYTF. CDR3 sequence (DNA): TGTGCCAGCAGCTTAGCGTCCAGCTATGGCTACACCTTC.

With regard to this clone: Other nucleotide sequences from this sample produce the same CDR3. The chain is built from TRBV6-6 and TRBJ2-3; D call uncertain. Germline CDR1 reads MNHNY; CDR2 reads SVGAGI (reference sequence). The length of the CDR3 is 11 residues. Deletions cut 2 bases from V and 5 bases from J, with 2 bases between. In DNA, the CDR3 is TGTGCCAGCAGTTACCGAGATACGCAGTATTTT. It is translated as CASSYRDTQYF.

The chain has TRBV30 and TRBJ1-2; 7 nucleotides match TRBD1. The CDR3 extends over 13 amino acids. The germline CDR1 and CDR2 sequences are GTSNPN and SVGIG (reference sequence). V lost 5 bases and J lost 6; bases outside the gene matches: 9. The CDR3 loop is CAWEDRVSDGYTF. CDR3 coding DNA: TGTGCCTGGGAAGACAGGGTGAGCGATGGCTACACCTTC.

This clone has only a few counts. The chain links TRBV6-6 to TRBJ1-1, with TRBD1 matching over 10 bases. Germline CDR1 MNHNY, CDR2 SVGAGI (reference sequence). CDR3 length: 14 amino acids. J lost 5 bases, V lost 7 bases, and 7 bases had no gene match. CDR3 amino acids: CASKGDRGGTEAFF. For the CDR3, the DNA is TGTGCCAGCAAGGGGGACAGGGGAGGAACTGAAGCTTTCTTT.

This clone was counted between two and nine times. The genes are TRBV2 and TRBJ2-2; tentative D call: TRBD2 (6 bases). In germline, CDR1 is SNHLY, CDR2 FYNNEI. This CDR3 has 16 residues. Trimming removed 1 base from V and 3 bases from J, with 12 bases in between. CDR3 protein: CASSEVGGGDTGELFF. CDR3 bases: TGTGCCAGCAGTGAAGTCGGGGGAGGAGACACCGGGGAGCTGTTTTTT.

The rearrangement uses TRBV4-1 and TRBJ1-3; no clear D gene. This CDR3 region has 18 residues. V lost 0 bases and J 0 bases, leaving 15 bases between the germline ends. Germline V CDR1 and CDR2: MGHRA, YSYEKL. The CDR3 bases are TGCGCCAGCAGCCAAGAGGGAGGCCTCTCCTACTCTGGAAACACCATATATTTT. As protein: CASSQEGGLSYSGNTIYF.

This clone was seen a few times. The CDR3 loop reads CASTTPQEATNEKLFF. The DNA of the CDR3 is TGTGCCAGCACCACGCCCCAGGAGGCAACTAATGAAAAACTGTTTTTT. The chain combines TRBV28 with TRBJ1-4; D gene uncertain. V was shortened by 7 bases and J by 0 bases, with 15 bases between the two germline ends. CDR3 size: 16 residues. Germline V gives CDR1 MDHEN, CDR2 SYDVKM.

This chain joins TRBV2 and TRBJ1-5; possible D gene TRBD1, 5 bases. The V and J ends lost 2 bases and 7 bases respectively, with 18 bases between them. The V gene's germline CDR1 is SNHLY and CDR2 FYNNEI. The CDR3 loop spans 16 amino acids. CDR3 loop: CASSELRLRGNQPQHF. The CDR3 DNA reads as TGTGCCAGCAGTGAATTGAGACTCCGGGGGAACCAGCCCCAGCATTTT.

The CDR3 loop reads CASSEISPSTDTQYF. The DNA for the CDR3 is TGTGCCAGCAGTGAAATCTCTCCTAGCACAGATACGCAGTATTTT. The J gene is TRBJ2-3, the V gene TRBV2; D gene uncertain. CDR3 size: 15 residues. Trimming took 2 bases from V and 0 from J, leaving 9 bases between them. Germline loops: CDR1 SNHLY, CDR2 FYNNEI.

The chain is built from TRBV2 and TRBJ2-3, with D uncertain. Trimming cost V 7 bases and J 0 bases, with 11 bases left between them. This CDR3 is built from 14 residues. In germline, CDR1 is SNHLY, CDR2 FYNNEI. CDR3 in amino acids: CASKDQRSTDTQYF. The CDR3 bases are TGTGCCAGCAAAGATCAACGGAGCACAGATACGCAGTATTTT. Full variable domain (missing parts from reference TRBV2 and TRBJ2-3): EPEVTQTPSHQVTQMGQEVILRCVPISNHLYFYWYRQILGQKVEFLVSFYNNEISEKSEIFDDQFSVERPDGSNFTLKIRSTKLEDSAMYFCASKDQRSTDTQYFGPGTRLTVL.

The count of this clone is one. The rearrangement joins TRBV5-1 to TRBJ2-5; 7 bases match TRBD2. CDR1 and CDR2 (germline): SGHRS, YFSETQ. J was trimmed by 3 bases and V by 6 bases; bases with no gene match: 11. The CDR3 has 15 amino acids. CDR3 in amino acids: CASTLDSGAEETQYF. CDR3 bases: TGCGCCAGCACCCTCGACAGCGGGGCGGAAGAGACCCAGTACTTC.

The chain joins TRBV5-6 to TRBJ1-5; D is unclear. Germline values: CDR1 SGHDT, CDR2 YYEEEE. V was cut by 1 base and J by 5 bases, with 7 bases left in between. This CDR3 has 13 residues. CDR3 region: CASSLQFDQPQHF. The CDR3 DNA reads as TGTGCCAGCAGCTTGCAGTTTGATCAGCCCCAGCATTTT.

In DNA, the CDR3 is TGTGCCAGCTCACCGACCAACAGGGACCCGCTCAATCAGCCCCAGCATTTT. Translation gives CASSPTNRDPLNQPQHF. The chain employs TRBV18 and TRBJ1-5; D possibly corresponds to TRBD1 (6 bases). Per the germline V gene, CDR1 is KGHSH and CDR2 is LQKENI. The V and J ends lost 3 bases and 3 bases respectively, with 18 bases between them. This CDR3 has 17 amino acids.

This clone was found once. The rearrangement uses TRBV28 and TRBJ2-1; TRBD2 matches at 16 bases. CDR1 and CDR2 (germline): MDHEN, SYDVKM. V shed 6 bases and J 8 bases; nucleotides not matched to a gene: 13. The CDR3 extends over 18 amino acids. The CDR3 nucleotides read TGTGCCAGCAGCAACTTCGGGACTAGCGGGGGGGCTAGGTATGAGCAGTTCTTC. Its translation is CASSNFGTSGGARYEQFF.

The genes are TRBV28 and TRBJ2-3; TRBD1 agrees at 8 bases. The germline gives CDR1 MDHEN, CDR2 SYDVKM. The J segment lost 4 bases and the V segment lost 4 bases, leaving 4 bases of the junction unmatched. The CDR3 runs 14 residues. This CDR3 reads CASSSRGLADTQYF. The CDR3, as DNA: TGTGCCAGCAGTTCCAGGGGGCTGGCAGATACGCAGTATTTT. Drawing the rest from reference TRBV28 and TRBJ2-3, the complete variable domain is DVKVTQSSRYLVKRTGEKVFLECVQDMDHENMFWYRQDPGLGLRLIYFSYDVKMKEKGDIPEGYSVSREKKERFSLILESASTNQTSMYLCASSSRGLADTQYFGPGTRLTVL.